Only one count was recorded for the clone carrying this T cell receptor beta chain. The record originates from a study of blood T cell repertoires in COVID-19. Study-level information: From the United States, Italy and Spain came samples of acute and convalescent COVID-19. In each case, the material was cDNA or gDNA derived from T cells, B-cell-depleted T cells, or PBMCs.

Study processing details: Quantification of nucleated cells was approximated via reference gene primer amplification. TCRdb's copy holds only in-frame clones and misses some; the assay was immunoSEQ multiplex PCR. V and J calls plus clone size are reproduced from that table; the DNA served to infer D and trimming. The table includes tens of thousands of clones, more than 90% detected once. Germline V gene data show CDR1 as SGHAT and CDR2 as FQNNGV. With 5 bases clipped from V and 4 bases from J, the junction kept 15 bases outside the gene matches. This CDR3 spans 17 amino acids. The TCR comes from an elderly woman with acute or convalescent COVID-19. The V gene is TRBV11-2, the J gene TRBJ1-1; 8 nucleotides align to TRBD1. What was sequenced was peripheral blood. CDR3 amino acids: CASSQLPTRGRGTEAFF. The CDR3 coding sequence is TGTGCCAGCAGCCAACTGCCGACCAGGGGGCGCGGCACTGAAGCTTTCTTT.